Below are 10 T cell receptor beta chains sequenced from a single sample in a study of T cell repertoires in cytomegalovirus infection. A single record per CDR3 protein comes from TCRdb applying MiXCR to the reads. The repertoire holds about 920,000 distinct CDR3 sequences, with roughly 30% as singletons. These TCRs' antigens remain unknown. Material: cultured CD8+ T cells from PBMCs, obtained from culture after CMV antigen stimulation. Receptors originate from a human donor in good health (CMV status not recorded). Some clones in this sample may be carry-over from other donors' samples.

The chain has TRBV19 and TRBJ2-7; TRBD1 matches 8 bases. This CDR3 comprises 15 residues. Germline V gene sequence: CDR1 LNHDA, CDR2 SQIVND (reference sequence). V lost 3 bases to trimming and J lost 0 bases; unmatched junction nucleotides: 4. The CDR3 nucleotides read TGTGCCAGTAGTATTGGGACAGGTCTCTCCTACGAGCAGTACTTC. This encodes CASSIGTGLSYEQYF. Full variable domain (outside the CDR3, taken from reference TRBV19 and TRBJ2-7): DGGITQSPKYLFRKEGQNVTLSCEQNLNHDAMYWYRQDPGQGLRLIYYSQIVNDFQKGDIAEGYSVSREKKESFPLTVTSAQKNPTAFYLCASSIGTGLSYEQYFGPGTRLTVT.

This chain links TRBV4-1 with TRBJ1-3; D possibly corresponds to TRBD1 (5 bases). Trimming stripped 4 bases from V and 2 bases from J, with 12 bases between. In germline, CDR1 is MGHRA, CDR2 YSYEKL. The CDR3 length is 15 residues. DNA of the CDR3: TGCGCCAGCAGCCCAGACGGGGACGCTGGAAACACCATATATTTT. The encoded protein is CASSPDGDAGNTIYF.

The chain recombines TRBV27 with TRBJ2-3; D may be TRBD2 (7 bases). The V gene lost 10 bases and the J gene lost 1 base, with 12 bases spanning the gap. Germline CDR1 reads MNHEY; CDR2 reads SMNVEV (reference sequence). The CDR3 consists of 13 residues. The CDR3 DNA reads TGTGCCACGAAGGGGGGGGGCACAGATACGCAGTATTTT. As protein: CATKGGGTDTQYF.

The chain carries TRBV6-6 and TRBJ1-4; D is unclear. Trimming shortened V by 5 bases and J by 3 bases, and 7 bases separated the two germline ends. CDR1 is MNHNY and CDR2 is SVGAGI in the germline V gene (reference sequence). The CDR3 spans 13 residues. The CDR3 sequence is CASSTLANEKLFF. Here the CDR3 DNA reads TGTGCCAGCAGTACCCTCGCTAATGAAAAACTGTTTTTT.

The chain is built from TRBV14 and TRBJ1-6; 9 nucleotides match TRBD1. The V gene's germline CDR1 is SGHDN and CDR2 FVKESK. The CDR3 covers 15 residues. After removal of 4 bases from V and 8 bases from J, the junction contained 6 bases not matched to a gene. CDR3: CASSLGTGRHSPLHF. The CDR3 bases are TGTGCCAGCAGCCTTGGGACAGGGAGGCATTCACCCCTCCACTTT.

J is TRBJ2-1 and V is TRBV20-1; no reliable D call. The CDR3 totals 18 residues. Trimming pared 2 bases from V and 3 bases from J, leaving 23 bases between. Per germline, CDR1 DFQATT and CDR2 SNEGSKA (reference sequence). The CDR3 region is CSARLPGLADRFYNEQFF. The CDR3 DNA reads as TGCAGTGCTAGACTCCCCGGGCTTGCGGATAGGTTCTACAATGAGCAGTTCTTC.

This rearrangement joins TRBV7-3 to TRBJ2-3; unclear D gene. V lost 2 bases and J lost 0, with 9 bases in between. The V gene's germline CDR1 is SGHTA and CDR2 FQGTGA. CDR3 size: 15 residues. The DNA of the CDR3 is TGTGCCAGCAGCTTATACCCCAGGAGCACAGATACGCAGTATTTT. Its protein is CASSLYPRSTDTQYF.

This clonotype was recorded a few times. The J gene is TRBJ2-1, the V gene TRBV19; 11 bases map to TRBD2. Trimming cost V 3 bases and J 6 bases; bases outside gene matches: 4. CDR1 LNHDA and CDR2 SQIVND come from the germline V gene (reference sequence). The CDR3 contains 15 residues. Here the CDR3 DNA reads TGTGCCAGTAGTATCATAGCGGGGGGGTTCAATGAGCAGTTCTTC. Its protein is CASSIIAGGFNEQFF. The complete variable domain, with remaining parts taken from reference TRBV19 and TRBJ2-1, reads DGGITQSPKYLFRKEGQNVTLSCEQNLNHDAMYWYRQDPGQGLRLIYYSQIVNDFQKGDIAEGYSVSREKKESFPLTVTSAQKNPTAFYLCASSIIAGGFNEQFFGPGTRLTVL.

The V and J genes are TRBV27 and TRBJ1-1; perhaps TRBD1 as D (6 bases). The germline CDR1 and CDR2 sequences are MNHEY and SMNVEV (reference sequence). The CDR3 covers 18 residues. Between the trimmed V and J ends, which lost 3 bases and 2 bases, there was a span of 22 bases. This chain's CDR3 is CASSFSSVSQGLNTEAFF. CDR3 DNA: TGTGCCAGCAGTTTCTCCTCCGTCTCACAGGGATTAAACACTGAAGCTTTCTTT.

The table lists this clonotype with a few counts. The chain has TRBV2 and TRBJ2-1; possibly TRBD1 for D (6 bases). Germline V gene lookup returns CDR1 SNHLY and CDR2 FYNNEI. The CDR3 extends over 16 amino acids. With 3 bases removed from V and 2 bases from J, the gap between germline ends came to 14 bases. The CDR3 DNA is TGTGCCAGCAGTGATGAGGACAGATTAACCTACAATGAGCAGTTCTTC. It specifies CASSDEDRLTYNEQFF.